This T cell receptor (beta chain) was profiled in a study of CD8+ T cells in alopecia areata. This CDR3 region has 16 residues. Deletions cut 5 bases from V and 1 base from J, with 14 bases between. CDR1 LNHNV and CDR2 YYDKDF come from the germline V gene (reference sequence). Details on this clone: Its antigen remains unidentified.

Investigators isolated RNA and reverse transcribed it into cDNA to act as the sequencing template. The repertoire was sequenced with immunoSEQ multiplex PCR; TCRdb's copy has only in-frame clones and lacks some. Of 180,000 or so clones listed, about 48% are singletons. Findings and caveats of the study: Lesional tissue from the scalp (especially in alopecia totalis/universalis) showed higher clonality than normal scalp. Many expanded lesional clones persisted during tofacitinib (in both scalp and blood).

Treatment of the sample: oral pan-JAK inhibitor, 5-10 mg twice daily. The sequence derives from a human donor with alopecia areata. The gene calls are TRBV15 and TRBJ2-2; D tentatively reads TRBD1 or TRBD2 (5 bases each). The specimen was CD8+ T cells sorted from blood, collected at week 24, from a patient treated with tofacitinib. CDR3 protein: CATSEYGGRNTGELFF. DNA of the CDR3: TGTGCCACCAGCGAGTATGGGGGTCGGAACACCGGGGAGCTGTTTTTT.